Listed here are 23 T cell receptor beta chains from one sample, sequenced in a study of tumor-infiltrating lymphocytes in localized non-small cell lung cancer. TCRdb keeps only in-frame clones here, not all; method: immunoSEQ multiplex PCR. The table shows around 16,000 clones, with under 75% occurring only once. The specimen was lung tumor tissue. The receptors stem from a human donor with non-small cell lung cancer.

This chain joins TRBV18 and TRBJ2-1, with D tentatively TRBD2 (6 bases). The CDR3 consists of 17 residues. V shed 5 bases and J shed 1 base, with 18 bases lying between them. Germline V gene data show CDR1 as KGHSH and CDR2 as LQKENI. In DNA form, the CDR3 reads TGTGCCAGCTCATCGACTAGAGATTTGACGTCCTACAATGAGCAGTTCTTC. Encoded protein: CASSSTRDLTSYNEQFF.

There are a few counts of this clone. The chain is built from TRBV28 and TRBJ2-5; D not resolved. The V end lost 5 bases, the J end lost 1 base, and 11 bases lay between the germline ends. The CDR3 consists of 14 residues. Per germline, CDR1 MDHEN and CDR2 SYDVKM. The CDR3 nucleotides read TGTGCCAGCAGTCCAGCCGGGCGCCAAGAGACCCAGTACTTC. This codes for CASSPAGRQETQYF.

This rearrangement joins TRBV29-1 to TRBJ1-1, with unresolved D. V dropped 0 bases and J dropped 1 base, with 6 bases sitting between them. Germline-derived CDR1 and CDR2 are SQVTM and ANQGSEA. CDR3 size: 13 residues. The CDR3 sequence is CSVEDRGNTEAFF. The CDR3 DNA follows: TGCAGCGTTGAAGATCGGGGGAACACTGAAGCTTTCTTT.

This clone was seen more than once but under ten times. This chain links TRBV7-8 with TRBJ2-7; weak D call: TRBD2 (5 bases). V was pared by 4 bases and J by 4 bases, with 8 bases between. Germline CDR1 is SGHVS and CDR2 is FQNEAQ. CDR3 length: 12 residues. For the CDR3, the DNA is TGTGCCAGCAGCTCACTAGGATACGAGCAGTACTTC. Translating gives CASSSLGYEQYF. Full variable domain (outside the CDR3, taken from reference TRBV7-8 and TRBJ2-7): GAGVSQSPRYKVAKRGQDVALRCDPISGHVSLFWYQQALGQGPEFLTYFQNEAQLDKSGLPSDRFFAERPEGSVSTLKIQRTQQEDSAVYLCASSSLGYEQYFGPGTRLTVT.

V and J are TRBV27 and TRBJ2-7, with 7 positions matching TRBD1. The CDR3 extends over 18 amino acids. Germline CDR1 and CDR2: MNHEY and SMNVEV (reference sequence). The J segment lost 4 bases and the V segment lost 4 bases, leaving 19 bases of the junction unmatched. CDR3 bases: TGTGCCAGCAGTTCCAGGGGGACAGCTCCCCCCTTCTTTTACGAGCAGTACTTC. Translation gives CASSSRGTAPPFFYEQYF.

This clone has only one observation. The chain recombines TRBV2 with TRBJ2-7; D perhaps matches TRBD2 (5 bases). The V gene lost 6 bases and the J gene lost 2 bases, with 17 bases spanning the gap. CDR1 is SNHLY, CDR2 FYNNEI, per germline. The CDR3 length is 15 residues. The CDR3 DNA reads as TGTGCCAGCAGCCCGCGAGAGGGAAAGACCTACGAGCAGTACTTC. It codes for CASSPREGKTYEQYF. Full variable domain (missing parts from reference TRBV2 and TRBJ2-7): EPEVTQTPSHQVTQMGQEVILRCVPISNHLYFYWYRQILGQKVEFLVSFYNNEISEKSEIFDDQFSVERPDGSNFTLKIRSTKLEDSAMYFCASSPREGKTYEQYFGPGTRLTVT.

This chain uses TRBV5-1 with TRBJ2-7; TRBD1 aligns across 7 bases. Germline lookup yields CDR1 SGHRS and CDR2 YFSETQ. V lost 1 base, J lost 3 bases, and 4 bases stayed unmatched. The CDR3 spans 14 residues. Written as DNA, the CDR3 is TGCGCCAGCAGCTTGAGTGACAGGGTCTACGAGCAGTACTTC. It is translated as CASSLSDRVYEQYF.

Judged by abundance, this clone is medium-sized (0.01 to 0.1%). The chain carries TRBV6-6 and TRBJ1-2, with D possibly matching TRBD1 (6 bases). Germline values: CDR1 MNHNY, CDR2 SVGAGI (reference sequence). This CDR3 is 12 amino acids long. V lost 8 bases and J lost 4, with 11 bases in between. CDR3 nucleotide sequence: TGTGCCAGCGGGGGCCCATTCTATGGCTACACCTTC. Translation gives CASGGPFYGYTF.

V and J are TRBV7-9 and TRBJ2-1; D possibly corresponds to TRBD1 (6 bases). CDR1 is SEHNR, CDR2 FQNEAQ, per germline (reference sequence). CDR3 size: 16 residues. V lost 6 bases and J 4 bases, leaving 19 bases between the germline ends. This chain's CDR3 is CASSPTTGTNYNEQFF. The CDR3 coding sequence is TGTGCCAGCAGTCCGACGACAGGCACAAATTACAATGAGCAGTTCTTC.

The chain recombines TRBV5-4 with TRBJ2-2, with D possibly TRBD2 on 6 matching bases. V gave up 4 bases and J gave up 6 bases, with 22 bases separating them. Germline V gene sequence: CDR1 SGHNT, CDR2 YYREEE (reference sequence). The CDR3 length is 17 residues. The CDR3 region is CASSQIAGTHAAGELFF. Written as DNA, the CDR3 is TGTGCCAGCAGCCAAATAGCCGGGACTCACGCGGCCGGGGAGCTGTTTTTT.

Points on this clone: The sample holds other DNA sequences that translate to the same CDR3. The V and J genes are TRBV5-4 and TRBJ1-4, with D unresolved. There are 15 residues in the CDR3. Germline CDR1 SGHNT, CDR2 YYREEE (reference sequence). The germline V and J ends were trimmed by 4 bases and 0 bases, with 10 bases remaining between them. The chain's CDR3 is CASSPGRATNEKLFF. CDR3 coding DNA: TGTGCCAGCAGCCCGGGTCGAGCAACTAATGAAAAACTGTTTTTT.

Judged by abundance, this clone is large. The rearrangement uses TRBV2 and TRBJ2-1; 7 nucleotides match TRBD1. Losses at the gene ends were 6 bases for V and 6 bases for J; bases not matched to a gene: 5. Germline CDR1 is SNHLY and CDR2 is FYNNEI. The CDR3 extends over 13 amino acids. CDR3 nucleotide sequence: TGTGCCAGCAGGGCAGGGGGATTCAATGAGCAGTTCTTC. Encoded protein: CASRAGGFNEQFF.

V is TRBV9 and J is TRBJ1-2, with unresolved D. Germline V gives CDR1 SGDLS, CDR2 YYNGEE. Trimming pared 4 bases from V and 7 bases from J, leaving 8 bases between. The CDR3 runs 11 residues. The DNA of the CDR3 is TGTGCCAGCAGCCCGCGCCCTGGCTACACCTTC. Its translation is CASSPRPGYTF.

This clone was counted between two and nine times. This chain links TRBV30 with TRBJ2-1; 13 bases are a match to TRBD2. After removal of 4 bases from V and 8 bases from J, the junction contained 8 bases not matched to a gene. Germline V CDR1 and CDR2: GTSNPN, SVGIG (reference sequence). There are 15 residues in the CDR3. The CDR3 loop is CAWNPLAGGRDEQFF. The CDR3 region has the DNA TGTGCCTGGAATCCACTAGCGGGAGGGAGGGATGAGCAGTTCTTC.

The chain couples TRBV29-1 to TRBJ2-1; 9 bases are shared with TRBD2. The V gene's germline CDR1 is SQVTM and CDR2 ANQGSEA. The V and J ends lost 2 bases and 7 bases, in that order; junction bases with no gene match: 9. The CDR3 covers 15 residues. The CDR3 DNA follows: TGCAGCGTTGAAAAGTTTAGCGGGAGCCCTAATGAGCAGTTCTTC. Its translation: CSVEKFSGSPNEQFF.

V gene TRBV19 combines with J gene TRBJ2-2; unclear D gene. Germline V gene lookup returns CDR1 LNHDA and CDR2 SQIVND (reference sequence). Trimming took off 7 bases at V and 8 bases at J, with 14 bases between the two ends. CDR3 length: 13 amino acids. CDR3 bases: TGTGCCAGTACGGGTCCGTTTTTGGGGGAGCTGTTTTTT. Protein sequence: CASTGPFLGELFF. The full variable domain, its missing parts supplied by reference TRBV19 and TRBJ2-2, is DGGITQSPKYLFRKEGQNVTLSCEQNLNHDAMYWYRQDPGQGLRLIYYSQIVNDFQKGDIAEGYSVSREKKESFPLTVTSAQKNPTAFYLCASTGPFLGELFFGEGSRLTVL.

This clone is medium-sized within its sample. The chain couples TRBV30 to TRBJ1-2, with no clear D. The CDR3 is 11 amino acids. Trimming removed 0 bases from V and 4 bases from J, with 3 bases in between. In germline, CDR1 is GTSNPN, CDR2 SVGIG (reference sequence). Here the CDR3 reads CAWSVSYGYTF. CDR3 bases: TGTGCCTGGAGTGTCAGCTATGGCTACACCTTC.

The chain combines TRBV6-1 with TRBJ1-5, with D perhaps matching TRBD1 (5 bases). Trimming took 5 bases from V and 3 from J, leaving 11 bases between them. Germline-derived CDR1 and CDR2 are MNHNS and SASEGT. This CDR3 is 14 amino acids long. This chain's CDR3 is CASSWDGLNQPQHF. The CDR3 bases are TGTGCCAGCAGTTGGGACGGACTCAATCAGCCCCAGCATTTT.

The V call is TRBV7-6, the J call TRBJ2-3; 7 bases are shared with TRBD2. Trimming at V came to 5 bases and at J to 0 bases, leaving 11 bases not matched to a gene. There are 17 residues in the CDR3. Per germline, CDR1 SGHVS and CDR2 FNYEAQ. The chain's CDR3 is CASSPTPLADSTDTQYF. The CDR3 coding sequence is TGTGCCAGCAGCCCTACGCCCCTAGCGGATAGCACAGATACGCAGTATTTT.

This clone occurred once. The chain uses TRBV7-2 and TRBJ2-2; a weak D match, TRBD2 (5 bases). This CDR3 is 15 amino acids long. V was clipped by 5 bases and J by 4 bases, with 14 bases between them. The germline gives CDR1 SGHTA, CDR2 FQGNSA. The CDR3 DNA follows: TGTGCCAGCAGCGACTACTCACTGGGCACCGGGGAGCTGTTTTTT. Its protein product is CASSDYSLGTGELFF.

This clone is a singleton in its sample. The chain joins TRBV27 to TRBJ2-5; no definite D call. Trimming stripped 5 bases from V and 3 bases from J, with 10 bases between. The CDR3 sequence is 13 residues long. The germline V gene encodes CDR1 MNHEY and CDR2 SMNVEV (reference sequence). The CDR3 spells CASSRLGKETQYF. CDR3 DNA: TGTGCCAGCAGTCGCCTTGGGAAAGAGACCCAGTACTTC.

J is TRBJ2-5 and V is TRBV15; D is undetermined. The V gene's germline CDR1 is LNHNV and CDR2 YYDKDF (reference sequence). The CDR3 sequence is 15 residues long. Between the trimmed V and J ends, which lost 0 bases and 0 bases, there was a span of 8 bases. CDR3 region: CATSRDRNYQETQYF. The DNA for the CDR3 is TGTGCCACCAGCAGAGATCGCAACTACCAAGAGACCCAGTACTTC.

The rearrangement links TRBV29-1 to TRBJ2-1, with 11 nucleotides matching TRBD2. J lost 3 bases, V lost 7 bases, and 2 bases had no gene match. This CDR3 contains 13 residues. Per the germline V gene, CDR1 is SQVTM and CDR2 is ANQGSEA. CDR3 protein: CSALAGGYNEQFF. The CDR3, as DNA: TGCAGCGCTCTAGCGGGAGGCTACAATGAGCAGTTCTTC.